The 20 T cell receptor beta chains reported below all come from one sample, sequenced in a study of immune evolution from preneoplasia to lung adenocarcinoma (dated by TCRdb to about 2021). Receptor amplification or capture employed the immunoSEQ multiplex PCR assay. Held by TCRdb, this immuneACCESS table contains in-frame sequences only and omits some clones. Under half of the omission traces to an unresolved V gene where checked; the cause of the rest is unknown. This sample holds about 5,300 clones; about three quarters were observed only once. The top ten clones comprise 26% of the sample. Sequenced material: FFPE normal lung tissue adjacent to the tumor. These receptors were obtained from a person in their sixties or seventies with lung adenocarcinoma.

The V gene is TRBV4-1, the J gene TRBJ2-7; a weak D match, TRBD1 (7 bases). Trimming cost V 1 base and J 2 bases, with 12 bases left between them. Germline assignment: CDR1 MGHRA and CDR2 YSYEKL. The CDR3 loop spans 15 amino acids. The CDR3 nucleotides read TGCGCCAGCAGCCAAGGCGGGACAGCAACCTACGAGCAGTACTTC. This gives the protein CASSQGGTATYEQYF.

The chain couples TRBV7-9 to TRBJ2-7; 8 bases map to TRBD2. The V segment lost 5 bases and the J segment 0 bases; nucleotides outside the gene matches: 15. The V gene's germline CDR1 is SEHNR and CDR2 FQNEAQ (reference sequence). The CDR3 has 18 residues. CDR3 amino acids: CASSPTGGGAVGSYEQYF. Written as DNA, the CDR3 is TGTGCCAGCAGCCCAACCGGGGGGGGCGCGGTGGGCTCCTACGAGCAGTACTTC.

V usage is TRBV5-1 and J usage is TRBJ2-7; D call uncertain. Germline CDR1 and CDR2: SGHRS and YFSETQ. CDR3 size: 11 residues. V shed 7 bases and J shed 1 base, with 6 bases lying between them. The chain's CDR3 is CASPQSYEQYF. The CDR3 nucleotides read TGCGCCAGCCCGCAGTCCTACGAGCAGTACTTC.

By its share, this clone is medium-sized. The chain joins TRBV28 to TRBJ1-5, with TRBD1 identical over 7 bases. The ends lost 6 bases at V and 4 bases at J; junction bases unmatched: 9. In germline, CDR1 is MDHEN, CDR2 SYDVKM. The CDR3 is 15 amino acids. The CDR3 nucleotides are TGTGCCAGCAGGCGAAGACAGGGATCTAATCAGCCCCAGCATTTT. Translating it yields CASRRRQGSNQPQHF.

In DNA, the CDR3 is TGTGCCTGGAGGACAGGGGGCGGGGAGACCCAGTACTTC. It translates to CAWRTGGGETQYF. This sequence joins TRBV30 and TRBJ2-5; 10 positions agree with TRBD1. Trimming cost V 3 bases and J 5 bases; bases outside gene matches: 3. CDR3 length: 13 residues. Germline loops: CDR1 GTSNPN, CDR2 SVGIG (reference sequence).

The chain uses TRBV2 and TRBJ1-6, with a possible D match to TRBD1 (6 bases). CDR1 and CDR2 (germline): SNHLY, FYNNEI. The CDR3 runs 12 residues. V gave up 8 bases and J gave up 13 bases, with 15 bases separating them. The CDR3 DNA is TGTGCCAGCTTAGCAGCCGGGGGCCCCCTCCACTTT. This codes for CASLAAGGPLHF. Combining the CDR3 with reference TRBV2 and TRBJ1-6 gives the whole variable domain EPEVTQTPSHQVTQMGQEVILRCVPISNHLYFYWYRQILGQKVEFLVSFYNNEISEKSEIFDDQFSVERPDGSNFTLKIRSTKLEDSAMYFCASLAAGGPLHFGNGTRLTVT.

The genes are TRBV28 and TRBJ2-4; possible D gene TRBD1, 5 bases. From germline, CDR1 is MDHEN and CDR2 SYDVKM. This CDR3 has 17 residues. V lost 6 bases, J lost 0 bases, and 18 bases lay in between. CDR3 residues: CASSTIMTVLAKNIQYF. In DNA form, the CDR3 reads TGTGCCAGCAGCACAATTATGACAGTACTAGCCAAAAACATTCAGTACTTC.

The chain links TRBV27 to TRBJ1-2; 9 nucleotides agree with TRBD1. The germline CDR1 and CDR2 sequences are MNHEY and SMNVEV (reference sequence). The CDR3 totals 13 residues. J lost 5 bases, V lost 10 bases, and 8 bases had no gene match. CDR3 coding DNA: TGTGCCACCACGCCAGGGACAGGGTATGGCTACACCTTC. Translated, it gives CATTPGTGYGYTF.

V usage is TRBV9 and J usage is TRBJ2-6; 11 bases are a match to TRBD2. The CDR3 consists of 18 residues. The germline CDR1 and CDR2 sequences are SGDLS and YYNGEE. V was clipped by 3 bases and J by 3 bases; unmatched bases: 8. The CDR3 DNA reads as TGTGCCAGCAGCGCGCGACTAGCGGGACAGGGTGGGGCCAACGTCCTGACTTTC. This encodes CASSARLAGQGGANVLTF.

This rearrangement joins TRBV2 to TRBJ2-1; TRBD2 aligns across 7 bases. Germline CDR1 and CDR2: SNHLY and FYNNEI. J lost 4 bases, V lost 8 bases, and 5 bases had no gene match. The CDR3 spans 13 residues. CDR3 in DNA: TGTGCCAGCTCCGGGGGGAAGTACAATGAGCAGTTCTTC. It translates to CASSGGKYNEQFF. Looking up the rest from reference TRBV2 and TRBJ2-1 gives the full variable domain: EPEVTQTPSHQVTQMGQEVILRCVPISNHLYFYWYRQILGQKVEFLVSFYNNEISEKSEIFDDQFSVERPDGSNFTLKIRSTKLEDSAMYFCASSGGKYNEQFFGPGTRLTVL.

The chain recombines TRBV28 with TRBJ1-1; possibly TRBD1 for D (5 bases). The V end was cut by 11 bases, the J end by 1 base, with 14 bases between. This CDR3 spans 13 amino acids. From germline, CDR1 is MDHEN and CDR2 SYDVKM. The CDR3 reads CALMPGRNTEAFF. CDR3 sequence (DNA): TGTGCCCTCATGCCAGGGCGGAACACTGAAGCTTTCTTT.

The chain combines TRBV6-6 with TRBJ2-5; TRBD2 matches 12 bases. Germline-derived CDR1 and CDR2 are MNHNY and SVGAGI (reference sequence). The CDR3 consists of 15 residues. Unmatched junction bases numbered 4, after V lost 7 bases and J lost 1 base. This CDR3 is CASTRLAGVQETQYF. The CDR3 coding sequence is TGTGCCAGCACCAGACTAGCGGGGGTCCAAGAGACCCAGTACTTC.

The chain uses TRBV6-4 and TRBJ1-1; TRBD1 agrees at 7 bases. Looked up from germline, CDR1 is MRHNA and CDR2 is SNTAGT. V shed 5 bases, J shed 6 bases, and the junction held 6 bases outside the gene matches. This CDR3 spans 13 amino acids. CDR3 nucleotides: TGTGCCAGCAGTAAACAGGGGAGTGCTGAAGCTTTCTTT. Residues: CASSKQGSAEAFF.

The V and J genes are TRBV28 and TRBJ2-3; D remains unclear. This CDR3 is 11 amino acids long. CDR1 MDHEN and CDR2 SYDVKM come from the germline V gene. V lost 5 bases and J 15 bases, leaving 15 bases between the germline ends. The CDR3 nucleotides read TGTGCCAGCAGTCGACCAGCCGAGACCTATTTT. Translated, it gives CASSRPAETYF.

The J gene is TRBJ2-3, the V gene TRBV7-8; D gene uncertain. The V end was cut by 3 bases, the J end by 2 bases, with 15 bases between. The germline V gene encodes CDR1 SGHVS and CDR2 FQNEAQ. This CDR3 is built from 16 residues. The CDR3 nucleotides read TGTGCCAGCAGCTTTTCGGGCAGGTTGCCCACAGATACGCAGTATTTT. It is translated as CASSFSGRLPTDTQYF.

The genes are TRBV27 and TRBJ1-2, with a possible D match to TRBD1 (5 bases). Germline loops: CDR1 MNHEY, CDR2 SMNVEV (reference sequence). Trimming took off 6 bases at V and 5 bases at J, with 13 bases between the two ends. The CDR3 length is 13 residues. The CDR3 DNA follows: TGTGCCAGCAGACCCCAGCGGGGGTATGGCTACACCTTC. Protein: CASRPQRGYGYTF.

The V gene is TRBV6-1, the J gene TRBJ1-3; maybe TRBD1 (5 bases). V gave up 4 bases and J gave up 2 bases, with 9 bases separating them. CDR3 length equals 14 residues. Germline V gene data show CDR1 as MNHNS and CDR2 as SASEGT. CDR3: CASSVEGAGNTIYF. In nucleotides, the CDR3 is TGTGCCAGCAGTGTCGAAGGGGCTGGAAACACCATATATTTT.

This clone was seen a few times. The chain is built from TRBV23-1 and TRBJ2-4; either TRBD1 or TRBD2 may fit D (5 bases each). TRBV23-1 is flagged as an ORF with uncertain function. The V end lost 4 bases, the J end lost 0 bases, and 10 bases lay between the germline ends. The CDR3 covers 15 residues. The CDR3 protein is CASSREGLAKNIQYF. The CDR3, as DNA: TGCGCCAGCAGTCGTGAGGGGCTAGCCAAAAACATTCAGTACTTC.

The rearrangement joins TRBV28 to TRBJ2-1; D is undetermined. V was cut by 2 bases and J by 7 bases, with 9 bases left in between. Germline V gene data show CDR1 as MDHEN and CDR2 as SYDVKM. This CDR3 is built from 13 residues. For the CDR3, the DNA is TGTGCCAGCAGTTTAGAGCTAGGGAATGAGCAGTTCTTC. This sequence encodes CASSLELGNEQFF.

The chain joins TRBV27 to TRBJ1-5; D gene ambiguous. Germline lookup yields CDR1 MNHEY and CDR2 SMNVEV (reference sequence). Trimming took 3 bases from V and 0 from J, leaving 6 bases between them. This CDR3 has 14 amino acids. The CDR3 sequence: CASSFSGSNQPQHF. CDR3 in DNA: TGTGCCAGCAGTTTTTCCGGTAGCAATCAGCCCCAGCATTTT.